This T cell receptor beta chain was sequenced in a study of CD8+CD57+ T cells in acquired aplastic anemia. Across the whole study: Sorted CD4+ and CD8+ cell DNA averaged about 3 ug. Healthy-donor CD4+ cells averaged roughly 9.8 million reads. Overall study findings and caveats: Between patients and controls, CD8+ Simpson's diversity did not vary significantly. Comparison of patients with controls identified roughly 30 shared CD8+ CDR3 sequences.

Genomic DNA acted as the template from which TCR beta VDJ combination and CDR3 sequence profiling were carried out. TCRdb called the reads again in MiXCR, with one record for every CDR3 protein. Here the sample spans roughly 170,000 distinct CDR3 sequences, 63% being singletons. A word on this clonotype: Antigen unknown.

The CDR3 is 15 amino acids. Per the germline V gene, CDR1 is SGHTA and CDR2 is FQGNSA. The trim removed 3 bases at V and 3 bases at J, leaving 7 bases unmatched. The sequence derives from a human donor in good health. This rearrangement joins TRBV7-2 to TRBJ1-2; TRBD1 agrees at 7 bases. Source material: sorted CD4+, CD8+, or CD8+CD57+ T cells (not recorded which) from PBMCs. The CDR3 reads CASSFKGAPDYGYTF. In DNA, the CDR3 is TGTGCCAGCAGCTTTAAGGGGGCGCCCGACTATGGCTACACCTTC.